The next 2 T cell receptor beta chains were all read from a single sample in a study of blood T cells in healthy people across ages. A J-beta primer mix and a sample-barcoded 5' primer were used in a second PCR of roughly 7 to 12 cycles. TCRdb re-derived calls from the 5' RACE reads in MiXCR, one entry per CDR3 protein. Of 800,000 to 950,000 distinct CDR3 sequences in the sample, about 27% are singletons; the top ten hold approximately 10%. Separately, the same data were catalogued under a study of T cells of mothers and their children.

Sequencing was performed on blood. Receptor source: a woman aged 40 to 50 in good health.

In the case of this clonotype: A much larger clone is a single base away; this may be a read error. This chain joins TRBV27 and TRBJ2-1; TRBD2 is a possible D gene (5 bases). The CDR3 runs 12 residues. The germline V gene encodes CDR1 MNHEY and CDR2 SMNVEV (reference sequence). The V and J ends lost 6 bases and 13 bases respectively, with 16 bases between them. CDR3 bases: TGTGCCAGCAGGGACGTTGGGGAGACCCAGTTCTTC. Translation: CASRDVGETQFF.

As regards this clonotype: A read error may explain this, as a much larger clone is one base away. CDR3: CVSSLSSVDTQYF. The CDR3 DNA follows: TGTGTCAGCAGCTTATCCAGCGTAGATACGCAGTATTTT. This sequence joins TRBV7-3 and TRBJ2-3; unclear D gene. The CDR3 runs to 13 residues. Per the germline V gene, CDR1 is SGHTA and CDR2 is FQGTGA.